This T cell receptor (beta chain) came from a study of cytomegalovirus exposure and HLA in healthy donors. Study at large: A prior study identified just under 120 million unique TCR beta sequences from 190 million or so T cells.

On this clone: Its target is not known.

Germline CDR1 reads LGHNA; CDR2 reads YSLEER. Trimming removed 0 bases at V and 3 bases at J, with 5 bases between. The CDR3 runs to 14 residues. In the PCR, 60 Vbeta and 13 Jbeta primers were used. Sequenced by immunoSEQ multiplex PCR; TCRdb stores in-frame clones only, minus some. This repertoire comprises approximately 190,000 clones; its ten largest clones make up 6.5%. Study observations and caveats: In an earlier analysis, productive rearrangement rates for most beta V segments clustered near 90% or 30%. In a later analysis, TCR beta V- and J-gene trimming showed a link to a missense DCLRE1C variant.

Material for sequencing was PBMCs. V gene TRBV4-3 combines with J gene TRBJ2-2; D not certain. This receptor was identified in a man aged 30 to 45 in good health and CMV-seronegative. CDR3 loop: CASSQEAHTGELFF. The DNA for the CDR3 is TGCGCCAGCAGCCAAGAAGCTCACACCGGGGAGCTGTTTTTT.